Listed below are T cell receptor beta chains from one sample, sequenced in a study of T cells in Graves' hyperthyroidism and ophthalmopathy. TCRdb reanalysed the multiplex PCR reads using MiXCR and keeps one entry per CDR3 protein. The repertoire holds hundreds of thousands of distinct CDR3 sequences, with less than 15% as singletons. The sample was blood. The source of these receptors is a woman between 35 and 50 years old with Graves' hyperthyroidism. Each CDR3 is given with its conserved first and last residue. Fields, in order: CDR3 length, D gene, clone size, V gene, J gene, CDR3 DNA, CDR3 protein. A D gene is named only where the DNA matches it firmly. The size entry is marked missing in some rows and otherwise reads once, few, many or a size class.

cdr3_length: 15
d_call: TRBD2
clone_size: NA
v_call: TRBV9
j_call: TRBJ2-5
cdr3_nt: TGTGCCAGCAGCGTATCTAGCGGGAGGACGGAGACCCAGTACTTC
cdr3_aa: CASSVSSGRTETQYF

cdr3_length: 12
d_call: NA
clone_size: NA
v_call: TRBV6-1
j_call: TRBJ2-7
cdr3_nt: TGTGCCATCTCACGTGAACCAGGCGAGCAGTACTTC
cdr3_aa: CAISREPGEQYF

cdr3_length: 16
d_call: NA
clone_size: NA
v_call: TRBV10-3
j_call: TRBJ1-4
cdr3_nt: TGTGCCATCAGTCCACGGGTTGGTGCAACTAATGAAAAACTGTTTTTT
cdr3_aa: CAISPRVGATNEKLFF

cdr3_length: 15
d_call: NA
clone_size: few
v_call: TRBV18
j_call: TRBJ2-7
cdr3_nt: TGTGCCAGCTCACCACCGGGGAAGAGTAACTACGAGCAGTACTTC
cdr3_aa: CASSPPGKSNYEQYF

cdr3_length: 13
d_call: NA
clone_size: many
v_call: TRBV20-1
j_call: TRBJ2-1
cdr3_nt: TGCAGTGCTAGTAGGTCGGCACACAATGAGCAGTTCTTC
cdr3_aa: CSASRSAHNEQFF

cdr3_length: 15
d_call: TRBD1
clone_size: many
v_call: TRBV11-2
j_call: TRBJ2-2
cdr3_nt: TGTGCCAGCAGAGGGGGACAGGGTTTCACCGGGGAGCTGTTTTTT
cdr3_aa: CASRGGQGFTGELFF

cdr3_length: 18
d_call: NA
clone_size: few
v_call: TRBV7-9
j_call: TRBJ1-6
cdr3_nt: TGCGCCAGCAGCTTGGAGGGTCACCGGAGCTCCTATAATTCACCCCTCCACTTT
cdr3_aa: CASSLEGHRSSYNSPLHF

cdr3_length: 12
d_call: TRBD1
clone_size: few
v_call: TRBV3-1
j_call: TRBJ1-3
cdr3_nt: TGTGCCAGCAGCCGAGAAACAGGGGGTGTTGATTTT
cdr3_aa: CASSRETGGVDF

cdr3_length: 14
d_call: NA
clone_size: few
v_call: TRBV4-2
j_call: TRBJ1-4
cdr3_nt: TGTGCCAGCAGCCGGGCGGGAACTAATGAAAAACTGTTTTTT
cdr3_aa: CASSRAGTNEKLFF

cdr3_length: 14
d_call: NA
clone_size: many
v_call: TRBV6-1
j_call: TRBJ2-7
cdr3_nt: TGTGCCAGCAGTGGCTCCGGGGCCTACTACGAGCAGTACTTC
cdr3_aa: CASSGSGAYYEQYF

cdr3_length: 15
d_call: NA
clone_size: NA
v_call: TRBV7-3
j_call: TRBJ2-1
cdr3_nt: TGTGCCAGCAGCTTAGGCTATTCACCCTACAGTGAGCAGTTCTTC
cdr3_aa: CASSLGYSPYSEQFF

cdr3_length: 16
d_call: TRBD1
clone_size: NA
v_call: TRBV25-1
j_call: TRBJ2-2
cdr3_nt: TGTGCCAGCAGTGGGGGACAGGGGCCAAACACCGGGGAGCTGTTTTTT
cdr3_aa: CASSGGQGPNTGELFF

cdr3_length: 15
d_call: NA
clone_size: few
v_call: TRBV4-1
j_call: TRBJ1-1
cdr3_nt: TGCGCCAGCAGCCAAGAAAAAATACGGGCCACTGAAGCTTTCTTT
cdr3_aa: CASSQEKIRATEAFF

cdr3_length: 15
d_call: TRBD1
clone_size: many
v_call: TRBV28
j_call: TRBJ2-1
cdr3_nt: TGTGCCAGCAGTGAAAAGAACAGGGGGCTGCGTGAGCAGTTCTTC
cdr3_aa: CASSEKNRGLREQFF

cdr3_length: 14
d_call: NA
clone_size: many
v_call: TRBV28
j_call: TRBJ2-3
cdr3_nt: TGTGCCAGCAGCCGAAGGGGGGAGGCAGATACGCAGTATTTT
cdr3_aa: CASSRRGEADTQYF

cdr3_length: 17
d_call: TRBD2
clone_size: few
v_call: TRBV5-4
j_call: TRBJ2-1
cdr3_nt: TGTGCCAGCAGCTTGAAGAATGTGGCGGGAGGGTACAATGAGCAGTTCTTC
cdr3_aa: CASSLKNVAGGYNEQFF

cdr3_length: 15
d_call: NA
clone_size: NA
v_call: TRBV2
j_call: TRBJ2-1
cdr3_nt: TGTGCCAGCAGTGAAGGAGGGTTCACCTACAATGAGCAGTTCTTC
cdr3_aa: CASSEGGFTYNEQFF

cdr3_length: 14
d_call: NA
clone_size: many
v_call: TRBV12-3/TRBV12-4
j_call: TRBJ2-3
cdr3_nt: TGTGCCAGCGTCTGGGACCCGAGCACAGATACGCAGTATTTT
cdr3_aa: CASVWDPSTDTQYF

cdr3_length: 15
d_call: NA
clone_size: few
v_call: TRBV12-3/TRBV12-4
j_call: TRBJ2-4
cdr3_nt: TGTGCCAGCAGTTTAGGGGGCGGGAACAAAAACATTCAGTACTTC
cdr3_aa: CASSLGGGNKNIQYF

cdr3_length: 12
d_call: NA
clone_size: many
v_call: TRBV12-3/TRBV12-4
j_call: TRBJ2-7
cdr3_nt: TGTGCCAGCAGTTTTAACCATTACGAGCAGTACTTC
cdr3_aa: CASSFNHYEQYF

cdr3_length: 15
d_call: TRBD1
clone_size: many
v_call: TRBV2
j_call: TRBJ2-7
cdr3_nt: TGTGCCAGCAGTGAAGGCCGGGACAGGGTCTGGGAGCAGTACTTC
cdr3_aa: CASSEGRDRVWEQYF

cdr3_length: 19
d_call: NA
clone_size: NA
v_call: TRBV27
j_call: TRBJ2-1
cdr3_nt: TGTGCCAGCAGTCCAAGGCAGGGAGGATACACCCGCTCCTACAATGAGCAGTTCTTC
cdr3_aa: CASSPRQGGYTRSYNEQFF

cdr3_length: 12
d_call: NA
clone_size: many
v_call: TRBV6-1
j_call: TRBJ1-1
cdr3_nt: TGTGCCGCAAGGGGAATGAACACTGAAGCTTTCTTT
cdr3_aa: CAARGMNTEAFF

cdr3_length: 16
d_call: TRBD1
clone_size: many
v_call: TRBV18
j_call: TRBJ2-7
cdr3_nt: TGTGCCAGCTCACCGCGGTCACAGGGGAGAGGGGAAGAGCAGTACTTC
cdr3_aa: CASSPRSQGRGEEQYF

cdr3_length: 17
d_call: TRBD1
clone_size: NA
v_call: TRBV20-1
j_call: TRBJ2-2
cdr3_nt: TGCAGTTCCAATTCGCTTGGGACAGGGGCGAGCACCGGGGAGCTGTTTTTT
cdr3_aa: CSSNSLGTGASTGELFF

cdr3_length: 15
d_call: TRBD2
clone_size: few
v_call: TRBV4-1
j_call: TRBJ2-7
cdr3_nt: TGCGCCAGCAGCCAAACCACTAGCGGCTCCTACGAGCAGTACTTC
cdr3_aa: CASSQTTSGSYEQYF

cdr3_length: 16
d_call: TRBD1
clone_size: NA
v_call: TRBV2
j_call: TRBJ1-1
cdr3_nt: TGTGCCAGCAGTGATGTAGGGACAGGGGTTCGGGCTGAAGCTTTCTTT
cdr3_aa: CASSDVGTGVRAEAFF

cdr3_length: 13
d_call: NA
clone_size: many
v_call: TRBV9
j_call: TRBJ2-5
cdr3_nt: TGTGCCAGCAACTCTGGACTGGGCGAGACCCAGTACTTC
cdr3_aa: CASNSGLGETQYF

cdr3_length: 15
d_call: TRBD2
clone_size: many
v_call: TRBV7-3
j_call: TRBJ2-1
cdr3_nt: TGTGCCAGCAGTATAACTAGCGGAGTAGATAATGAGCAGTTCTTC
cdr3_aa: CASSITSGVDNEQFF

cdr3_length: 14
d_call: TRBD1
clone_size: many
v_call: TRBV6-1
j_call: TRBJ1-1
cdr3_nt: TGTGCCAGCAGTGAACAGGGGGTAGGCACTGAAGCTTTCTTT
cdr3_aa: CASSEQGVGTEAFF

cdr3_length: 19
d_call: TRBD2
clone_size: NA
v_call: TRBV18
j_call: TRBJ2-7
cdr3_nt: TGTGCCAGCTCACCACAGCCCGGGACTAGCGGGAGTGCCGGTTACGAGCAGTACTTC
cdr3_aa: CASSPQPGTSGSAGYEQYF

cdr3_length: 12
d_call: TRBD2
clone_size: many
v_call: TRBV20-1
j_call: TRBJ2-7
cdr3_nt: TGCAGTGGACTAGCGGGAACCTACGAGCAGTACTTC
cdr3_aa: CSGLAGTYEQYF

cdr3_length: 13
d_call: TRBD2
clone_size: many
v_call: TRBV20-1
j_call: TRBJ2-2
cdr3_nt: TGCAGTGCTGTCCGGACTAGGTCCGGGGAGCTGTTTTTT
cdr3_aa: CSAVRTRSGELFF

cdr3_length: 14
d_call: NA
clone_size: NA
v_call: TRBV5-1
j_call: TRBJ2-3
cdr3_nt: TGCGCCAGCAGGTCGGGAGTAGGCACAGATACGCAGTATTTT
cdr3_aa: CASRSGVGTDTQYF

cdr3_length: 14
d_call: NA
clone_size: many
v_call: TRBV30
j_call: TRBJ2-7
cdr3_nt: TGTGCCTGGAGTGGCGCAGGGATTTCCTACGAGCAGTACTTC
cdr3_aa: CAWSGAGISYEQYF

cdr3_length: 15
d_call: TRBD1
clone_size: many
v_call: TRBV7-3
j_call: TRBJ2-7
cdr3_nt: TGTGCCAGCAGCTTCGGGACAGGGGGTAACTACGAGCAGTACTTC
cdr3_aa: CASSFGTGGNYEQYF

cdr3_length: 12
d_call: NA
clone_size: few
v_call: TRBV27
j_call: TRBJ2-5
cdr3_nt: TGTGCCAGCAGTGTGTGGTCGGAGACCCAGTACTTC
cdr3_aa: CASSVWSETQYF

cdr3_length: 14
d_call: NA
clone_size: many
v_call: TRBV2
j_call: TRBJ2-5
cdr3_nt: TGTGCCAGCAGGCCGATGGTAGGGACGGTGACCCAGTACTTC
cdr3_aa: CASRPMVGTVTQYF

cdr3_length: 16
d_call: NA
clone_size: many
v_call: TRBV6-2/TRBV6-3
j_call: TRBJ2-2
cdr3_nt: TGTGCCAGCAGTTACCGAACGAAGGGCAACACCGGGGAGCTGTTTTTT
cdr3_aa: CASSYRTKGNTGELFF

cdr3_length: 15
d_call: NA
clone_size: few
v_call: TRBV4-1
j_call: TRBJ2-7
cdr3_nt: TGCGCCAGCAGCCAAGAGGGGACACGGACCTACGAGCAGTACTTC
cdr3_aa: CASSQEGTRTYEQYF

cdr3_length: 15
d_call: TRBD1
clone_size: NA
v_call: TRBV5-1
j_call: TRBJ1-4
cdr3_nt: TGCGCCAGCAGCGGAACGGGACAGACTAATGAAAAACTGTTTTTT
cdr3_aa: CASSGTGQTNEKLFF

cdr3_length: 15
d_call: TRBD1
clone_size: NA
v_call: TRBV20-1
j_call: TRBJ1-1
cdr3_nt: TGCAGTGCCGGACAGGGGAATGGGGTGAACACTGAAGCTTTCTTT
cdr3_aa: CSAGQGNGVNTEAFF

cdr3_length: 15
d_call: NA
clone_size: few
v_call: TRBV20-1
j_call: TRBJ1-2
cdr3_nt: TGCAGTGCTAGAGATGGGGGGGGTACTAACTATGGCTACACCTTC
cdr3_aa: CSARDGGGTNYGYTF

cdr3_length: 17
d_call: NA
clone_size: many
v_call: TRBV10-3
j_call: TRBJ2-3
cdr3_nt: TGTGCCATCAGTGAGTCTACACCCGGGACTAGCACAGATACGCAGTATTTT
cdr3_aa: CAISESTPGTSTDTQYF

cdr3_length: 13
d_call: NA
clone_size: NA
v_call: TRBV27
j_call: TRBJ1-1
cdr3_nt: TGTGCCAGCAGTTCAGGGTGGAGGACTGAAGCTTTCTTT
cdr3_aa: CASSSGWRTEAFF

cdr3_length: 17
d_call: TRBD1
clone_size: NA
v_call: TRBV6-1
j_call: TRBJ2-6
cdr3_nt: TGTGCCAGCAGTGAGACAGGGGCCCACTCTGGGGCCAACGTCCTGACTTTC
cdr3_aa: CASSETGAHSGANVLTF

cdr3_length: 15
d_call: TRBD2
clone_size: NA
v_call: TRBV7-2
j_call: TRBJ2-1
cdr3_nt: TGTGCCAGCAGCTTGTTAGCGGGACTATCCAATGAGCAGTTCTTC
cdr3_aa: CASSLLAGLSNEQFF

cdr3_length: 18
d_call: TRBD2
clone_size: few
v_call: TRBV7-9
j_call: TRBJ2-2
cdr3_nt: TGTGCCAGCAGCTTACCTAGCGGGAGGGCCGGCGGCACCGGGGAGCTGTTTTTT
cdr3_aa: CASSLPSGRAGGTGELFF

cdr3_length: 12
d_call: TRBD1
clone_size: many
v_call: TRBV28
j_call: TRBJ2-5
cdr3_nt: TGTGCCAGCAGCCCCGTGGGCAGGGGGAAGTACTTC
cdr3_aa: CASSPVGRGKYF

cdr3_length: 11
d_call: NA
clone_size: many
v_call: TRBV30
j_call: TRBJ1-1
cdr3_nt: TGTGCCTGGAGTACGGGAACTGAAGCTTTCTTT
cdr3_aa: CAWSTGTEAFF

cdr3_length: 12
d_call: NA
clone_size: few
v_call: TRBV6-1
j_call: TRBJ2-7
cdr3_nt: TGTGCCAGCAGTGTAGGGGGGAACGAGCAGTACTTC
cdr3_aa: CASSVGGNEQYF

cdr3_length: 15
d_call: NA
clone_size: NA
v_call: TRBV5-1
j_call: TRBJ2-2
cdr3_nt: TGCGCCAGCAGCTTGGTCACCTTAGATACCGGGGAGCTGTTTTTT
cdr3_aa: CASSLVTLDTGELFF

cdr3_length: 15
d_call: TRBD1
clone_size: many
v_call: TRBV6-1
j_call: TRBJ2-1
cdr3_nt: TGTGCCAGCAGTGTAGGGACAGTCTCCTACAATGAGCAGTTCTTC
cdr3_aa: CASSVGTVSYNEQFF

cdr3_length: 16
d_call: NA
clone_size: NA
v_call: TRBV30
j_call: TRBJ2-6
cdr3_nt: TGTGCCTGGAGTGTAGGAGGTTCCTCTGGGGCCAACGTCCTGACTTTC
cdr3_aa: CAWSVGGSSGANVLTF

cdr3_length: 16
d_call: TRBD1
clone_size: NA
v_call: TRBV10-3
j_call: TRBJ1-4
cdr3_nt: TGTGCCATCAGTGAGTCGACGGGACAGTTAAATGAAAAACTGTTTTTT
cdr3_aa: CAISESTGQLNEKLFF

cdr3_length: 21
d_call: NA
clone_size: many
v_call: TRBV4-1
j_call: TRBJ2-6
cdr3_nt: TGCGCCAGCAGCCAAGATCTGTTATACCGGCCGACCCGCTCTGGGGCCAACGTCCTGACTTTC
cdr3_aa: CASSQDLLYRPTRSGANVLTF

cdr3_length: 18
d_call: TRBD2
clone_size: many
v_call: TRBV3-1
j_call: TRBJ2-6
cdr3_nt: TGTGCCAGCAGCCAGGGACTAGCGGGAGCGGTTGGGGCCAACGTCCTGACTTTC
cdr3_aa: CASSQGLAGAVGANVLTF